The 31 T cell receptor beta chains in this list originate from one sample, sequenced in a study of T cells in narcolepsy. Only in-frame clones appear in the TCRdb table, and some are missing; sequencing was by immunoSEQ multiplex PCR. The table lists under 35,000 clones, roughly 77% of them singletons. The sequenced sample consisted of CD45RA- memory CD4+ T cells from PBMCs. The receptors here all came from a human donor with narcolepsy.

The CDR3 DNA follows: TGCGCCAGCAGCCTGCCGATCGGGGCTGTGAATTCACCCCTCCACTTT. It codes for CASSLPIGAVNSPLHF. V is TRBV5-1 and J is TRBJ1-6; perhaps TRBD1 as D (5 bases). The germline V gene has CDR1 SGHRS and CDR2 YFSETQ. The V end lost 4 bases, the J end lost 7 bases, and 18 bases lay between the germline ends. CDR3 size: 16 residues.

The chain couples TRBV4-3 to TRBJ2-7; D gene unclear. The CDR3 spans 18 residues. Germline values: CDR1 LGHNA, CDR2 YSLEER. V dropped 0 bases and J dropped 4 bases, with 22 bases sitting between them. The CDR3 region has the DNA TGCGCCAGCAGCCAAGAGTGGTCCCTCACTACCCGACCGTACGAGCAGTACTTC. Translated, it gives CASSQEWSLTTRPYEQYF.

This clone has more than one count but fewer than ten. The rearrangement uses TRBV15 and TRBJ1-1; no reliable D call. Germline-derived CDR1 and CDR2 are LNHNV and YYDKDF (reference sequence). V dropped 6 bases and J dropped 2 bases, with 10 bases sitting between them. CDR3 length: 13 residues. CDR3 region: CATSFGGNTEAFF. In DNA form, the CDR3 reads TGTGCCACCAGTTTCGGCGGAAACACTGAAGCTTTCTTT.

The CDR3 here is CASSLRDFTDTQYF. The CDR3 nucleotides read TGTGCCAGCAGCTTAAGGGACTTCACAGATACGCAGTATTTT. The chain combines TRBV13 with TRBJ2-3; D perhaps matches TRBD2 (6 bases). The CDR3 is 14 residues long. Germline V lookup: CDR1 PRHDT, CDR2 FYEKMQ (reference sequence). The ends were cut back, 2 bases at V and 2 bases at J, with 8 bases in the middle.

The chain has TRBV27 and TRBJ1-5; D is perhaps TRBD1 (5 bases). Trimming shortened V by 4 bases and J by 2 bases, and 15 bases separated the two germline ends. Per the germline V gene, CDR1 is MNHEY and CDR2 is SMNVEV (reference sequence). This CDR3 is built from 16 residues. The CDR3 DNA reads as TGTGCCAGCAGTTCGGAAACAGGTATTGGCAATCAGCCCCAGCATTTT. This encodes CASSSETGIGNQPQHF.

This chain joins TRBV2 and TRBJ1-2; D is uncertain. V was pared by 7 bases and J by 4 bases, with 16 bases between. The CDR3 totals 14 residues. Germline loops: CDR1 SNHLY, CDR2 FYNNEI. CDR3 loop: CASKGGNSFYGYTF. The CDR3 nucleotides read TGTGCCAGCAAAGGTGGCAATTCCTTCTATGGCTACACCTTC. The variable domain in full, with the rest retrieved from reference TRBV2 and TRBJ1-2, is EPEVTQTPSHQVTQMGQEVILRCVPISNHLYFYWYRQILGQKVEFLVSFYNNEISEKSEIFDDQFSVERPDGSNFTLKIRSTKLEDSAMYFCASKGGNSFYGYTFGSGTRLTVV.

The chain joins TRBV6-5 to TRBJ2-1, with D unclear. The V and J ends lost 2 bases and 6 bases respectively, with 8 bases between them. Germline CDR1 and CDR2: MNHEY and SVGAGI. The CDR3 contains 13 residues. The CDR3 is CASSYPASNEQFF. The CDR3 DNA reads as TGTGCCAGCAGTTACCCTGCCTCCAATGAGCAGTTCTTC.

This rearrangement joins TRBV30 to TRBJ1-1; 7 bases map to TRBD1. Trimming at V came to 3 bases and at J to 1 base, leaving 8 bases not matched to a gene. CDR1 is GTSNPN and CDR2 is SVGIG in the germline V gene (reference sequence). This CDR3 has 15 residues. The CDR3 spells CAWRKPDRENTEAFF. The CDR3 DNA follows: TGTGCCTGGAGGAAACCTGACAGGGAGAACACTGAAGCTTTCTTT.

This clone appeared a single time. The CDR3 spells CASSQETTGRFTF. CDR3 nucleotide sequence: TGCGCCAGCAGCCAAGAGACAACCGGCCGGTTCACCTTC. The chain joins TRBV4-1 to TRBJ1-2; no definite D call. Germline assignment: CDR1 MGHRA and CDR2 YSYEKL. This CDR3 contains 13 residues. V was shortened by 0 bases and J by 13 bases, with 15 bases between the two germline ends.

The chain couples TRBV19 to TRBJ2-3, with D tentatively TRBD2 (6 bases). Germline CDR1 and CDR2: LNHDA and SQIVND (reference sequence). Trimming shortened V by 5 bases and J by 1 base, and 19 bases separated the two germline ends. This CDR3 is 17 amino acids long. The CDR3 reads CASSDWGLSSGTDTQYF. For the CDR3, the DNA is TGTGCCAGTAGTGATTGGGGACTTTCGAGTGGCACAGATACGCAGTATTTT.

The chain recombines TRBV6-1 with TRBJ2-7; 8 nucleotides line up with TRBD1. The CDR3 consists of 13 residues. With 7 bases clipped from V and 4 bases from J, the junction kept 6 bases outside the gene matches. Germline V gene data show CDR1 as MNHNS and CDR2 as SASEGT. In nucleotides, the CDR3 is TGTGCCAGCAACAAGGACAGGGCTTACGAGCAGTACTTC. This encodes CASNKDRAYEQYF.

The CDR3 region is CASSPIPGTGGEQYF. The CDR3 nucleotides read TGTGCCAGCAGTCCCATACCCGGGACAGGGGGCGAGCAGTACTTC. The chain is built from TRBV27 and TRBJ2-7; 11 bases are shared with TRBD1. CDR1 and CDR2 from the germline V gene are MNHEY and SMNVEV (reference sequence). The ends lost 5 bases at V and 6 bases at J; junction bases unmatched: 9. CDR3 size: 15 residues.

This chain uses TRBV29-1 with TRBJ2-2; D possibly corresponds to TRBD1 (6 bases). Looked up from germline, CDR1 is SQVTM and CDR2 is ANQGSEA. This CDR3 has 13 amino acids. V lost 4 bases to trimming and J lost 3 bases, with 9 bases between them. The CDR3 reads CSVVGTYTGELFF. The CDR3 region has the DNA TGCAGCGTTGTAGGGACATACACCGGGGAGCTGTTTTTT.

This rearrangement joins TRBV11-3 to TRBJ2-1; 13 nucleotides match TRBD2. Per germline, CDR1 SGHNT and CDR2 YENEEA. Trimming cost V 7 bases and J 3 bases; bases outside gene matches: 6. This CDR3 is 16 amino acids long. CDR3 sequence (DNA): TGTGCCAGCAAGCGGACTAGCGGGGGAGACTACAATGAGCAGTTCTTC. It yields the protein CASKRTSGGDYNEQFF.

The CDR3 region is CASSPTQGNREQYF. The CDR3 DNA follows: TGTGCCAGCTCACCAACACAGGGAAATCGCGAGCAGTACTTC. This chain uses TRBV18 with TRBJ2-5, with a tentative D call TRBD1 (6 bases). The J call may not be correct, given that the DNA end is closer to TRBJ2-7. The germline V gene has CDR1 KGHSH and CDR2 LQKENI. This CDR3 has 14 residues.

The rearrangement links TRBV6-5 to TRBJ2-1; the D call may be TRBD1 or TRBD2 (5 bases each). From germline, CDR1 is MNHEY and CDR2 SVGAGI. This CDR3 contains 14 residues. Between the trimmed V and J ends, which lost 10 bases and 8 bases, there was a span of 21 bases. The CDR3 region has the DNA TGTGCCACGAGGGGCCTTGTTGCCTGGGATGAGCAGTTCTTC. Translated, it gives CATRGLVAWDEQFF.

The chain carries TRBV4-3 and TRBJ2-7; D assignment may be TRBD1 or TRBD2 (5 bases each). This CDR3 is built from 16 residues. Germline lookup yields CDR1 LGHNA and CDR2 YSLEER. Trimming took off 4 bases at V and 3 bases at J, with 19 bases between the two ends. CDR3 sequence (DNA): TGCGCCAGCAGCCCGGGGCCCGCCGGGACCTTCTACGAGCAGTACTTC. Translating it yields CASSPGPAGTFYEQYF.

This clone was picked up a small number of times. V and J are TRBV6-4 and TRBJ2-7; possibly TRBD2 for D (5 bases). The CDR3 sequence is 13 residues long. Trimming removed 3 bases from V and 0 bases from J, with 6 bases in between. CDR1 is MRHNA and CDR2 is SNTAGT in the germline V gene. CDR3: CASSELDSYEQYF. The CDR3 DNA reads TGTGCCAGCAGTGAACTAGACTCCTACGAGCAGTACTTC.

V is TRBV6-4 and J is TRBJ2-6, with unresolved D. V lost 5 bases, J lost 0 bases, and 8 bases lay in between. The germline V gene encodes CDR1 MRHNA and CDR2 SNTAGT. CDR3 size: 15 residues. DNA of the CDR3: TGTGCCAGCAGTCAGGACGGCTCTGGGGCCAACGTCCTGACTTTC. Translated, it gives CASSQDGSGANVLTF.

In its sample, this clone ranks as medium-sized. The V and J genes are TRBV7-9 and TRBJ1-1; 8 bases line up with TRBD1. The CDR3 has 15 amino acids. Germline CDR1 reads SEHNR; CDR2 reads FQNEAQ (reference sequence). V shed 3 bases and J 1 base; nucleotides not matched to a gene: 4. The CDR3 sequence is CASSFWTGPNTEAFF. CDR3 bases: TGTGCCAGCAGCTTTTGGACAGGGCCGAACACTGAAGCTTTCTTT.

The chain couples TRBV11-2 to TRBJ2-4; D is tentatively TRBD1 or TRBD2 (5 bases each). CDR1 is SGHAT, CDR2 FQNNGV, per germline. CDR3 length: 13 residues. The V end lost 4 bases, the J end lost 4 bases, and 8 bases lay between the germline ends. The CDR3 loop is CASSSGPKNIQYF. In nucleotides, the CDR3 is TGTGCCAGCAGCTCGGGACCGAAAAACATTCAGTACTTC. Supplemented by reference TRBV11-2 and TRBJ2-4, the full variable domain reads EAGVAQSPRYKIIEKRQSVAFWCNPISGHATLYWYQQILGQGPKLLIQFQNNGVVDDSQLPKDRFSAERLKGVDSTLKIQPAKLEDSAVYLCASSSGPKNIQYFGAGTRLSVL.

The CDR3 nucleotides read TGTGCCAGCAGCAAACGGGAGCATCAAACTATAATCGGTTATGGCTACACCTTC. This translates into CASSKREHQTIIGYGYTF. The rearrangement joins TRBV7-9 to TRBJ1-2, with D hard to call. Germline V gene data show CDR1 as SEHNR and CDR2 as FQNEAQ (reference sequence). The CDR3 is made up of 18 amino acids. Trimming stripped 5 bases from V and 5 bases from J, with 27 bases between.

The genes are TRBV6-5 and TRBJ2-7; weak D call: TRBD2 (5 bases). Germline V gene data show CDR1 as MNHEY and CDR2 as SVGAGI. The CDR3 spans 13 residues. Deletions cut 6 bases from V and 0 bases from J, with 9 bases between. The CDR3 is CASRQAASYEQYF. The DNA of the CDR3 is TGTGCCAGCAGACAAGCGGCCTCCTACGAGCAGTACTTC.

This clone was detected a few times. V is TRBV6-6 and J is TRBJ1-3; 8 nucleotides align to TRBD1. Losses at the gene ends were 5 bases for V and 4 bases for J; bases not matched to a gene: 1. Germline V gene lookup returns CDR1 MNHNY and CDR2 SVGAGI (reference sequence). CDR3 size: 13 residues. The CDR3 nucleotides are TGTGCCAGCAGTCGACAGGGGGGAAACACCATATATTTT. It is translated as CASSRQGGNTIYF.

This chain joins TRBV6-5 and TRBJ2-1; 10 bases agree with TRBD2. Losses at the gene ends were 2 bases for V and 7 bases for J; bases not matched to a gene: 8. The CDR3 length is 16 residues. Germline CDR1 is MNHEY and CDR2 is SVGAGI. For the CDR3, the DNA is TGTGCCAGCAGTTACCGAGGACTAGCGGACGGGAATGAGCAGTTCTTC. It encodes CASSYRGLADGNEQFF.

The chain couples TRBV27 to TRBJ1-1, with no clear D. Germline-derived CDR1 and CDR2 are MNHEY and SMNVEV (reference sequence). Trimming took 1 base from V and 7 from J, leaving 19 bases between them. This CDR3 is 16 amino acids long. The CDR3 region is CASSLLILGRVNEAFF. CDR3 nucleotides: TGTGCCAGCAGTTTATTAATCCTCGGCAGAGTAAATGAAGCTTTCTTT.

The chain recombines TRBV30 with TRBJ1-1; D gene ambiguous. The germline V gene encodes CDR1 GTSNPN and CDR2 SVGIG (reference sequence). With 1 base removed from V and 11 bases from J, the gap between germline ends came to 20 bases. The CDR3 consists of 14 residues. CDR3 DNA sequence: TGTGCCTGGAGTGAAGCCCGAGACACACCGAGGGCTTTCTTT. Translation gives CAWSEARDTPRAFF.

The rearrangement joins TRBV7-3 to TRBJ2-1; D uncertain. The germline V gene encodes CDR1 SGHTA and CDR2 FQGTGA. Trimming took off 2 bases at V and 5 bases at J, with 7 bases between the two ends. The CDR3 length is 13 residues. CDR3: CASSLSVNNEQFF. For the CDR3, the DNA is TGTGCCAGCAGCTTATCGGTAAACAATGAGCAGTTCTTC.

The chain couples TRBV27 to TRBJ1-2; a possible D gene is TRBD1 (6 bases). Trimming left V 5 bases short and J 8 bases short, with 15 bases between. There are 13 residues in the CDR3. Germline V gene sequence: CDR1 MNHEY, CDR2 SMNVEV (reference sequence). This CDR3 is CASSQRGADGYTF. CDR3 in DNA: TGTGCCAGCAGTCAAAGGGGGGCTGACGGCTACACCTTC.

The J gene is TRBJ1-1, the V gene TRBV2; the D gene is possibly TRBD1 (5 bases). Trimming left V 7 bases short and J 0 bases short, with 15 bases between. Germline loops: CDR1 SNHLY, CDR2 FYNNEI. The CDR3 runs to 15 residues. The CDR3: CASKRDSIMNTEAFF. CDR3 bases: TGTGCCAGCAAGAGAGACAGCATCATGAACACTGAAGCTTTCTTT. Supplemented by reference TRBV2 and TRBJ1-1, the full variable domain reads EPEVTQTPSHQVTQMGQEVILRCVPISNHLYFYWYRQILGQKVEFLVSFYNNEISEKSEIFDDQFSVERPDGSNFTLKIRSTKLEDSAMYFCASKRDSIMNTEAFFGQGTRLTVV.

The chain couples TRBV10-1 to TRBJ2-1, with D perhaps matching TRBD1 or TRBD2 (5 bases each). Looked up from germline, CDR1 is WNHNN and CDR2 is SYGVQD (reference sequence). V lost 2 bases and J lost 10, with 18 bases in between. The CDR3 is made up of 15 amino acids. CDR3 in amino acids: CASSEDFWGSSEQFF. The CDR3 DNA sequence: TGCGCCAGCAGTGAGGATTTTTGGGGGTCCAGCGAGCAGTTCTTC.